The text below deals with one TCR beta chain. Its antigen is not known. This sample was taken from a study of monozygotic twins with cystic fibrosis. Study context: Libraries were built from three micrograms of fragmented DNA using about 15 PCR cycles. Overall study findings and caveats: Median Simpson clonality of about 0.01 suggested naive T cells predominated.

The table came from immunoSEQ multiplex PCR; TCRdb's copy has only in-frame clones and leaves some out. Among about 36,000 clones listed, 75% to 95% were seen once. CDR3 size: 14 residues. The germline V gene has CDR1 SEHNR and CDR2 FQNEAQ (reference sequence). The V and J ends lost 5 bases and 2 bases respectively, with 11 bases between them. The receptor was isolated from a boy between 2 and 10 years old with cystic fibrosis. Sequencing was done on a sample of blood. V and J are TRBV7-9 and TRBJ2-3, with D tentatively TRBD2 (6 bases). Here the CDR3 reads CASSRASDTDTQYF. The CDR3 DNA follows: TGTGCCAGCAGCCGCGCTAGCGACACAGATACGCAGTATTTT. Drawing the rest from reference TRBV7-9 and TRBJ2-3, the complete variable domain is DTGVSQNPRHKITKRGQNVTFRCDPISEHNRLYWYRQTLGQGPEFLTYFQNEAQLEKSRLLSDRFSAERPKGSFSTLEIQRTEQGDSAMYLCASSRASDTDTQYFGPGTRLTVL.